Each of the 17 T cell receptor beta chains below was sequenced from the same sample in a study of T cells in Graves' hyperthyroidism and ophthalmopathy (dated by TCRdb to about 2019). Preparation of the library involved multiplex PCR. The sequencer listed for this sample is Illumina HiSeq 2000. The TCR beta CDR3 regions were amplified from RNA transcripts. The first round of RT-PCR for the TCR CDR3 was performed with the HTBI primer set and the Qiagen OneStep RT-PCR kit. TCRdb passed the public sequencing reads through fastp at Q25 and MiXCR, retaining productive beta sequences. For every CDR3 protein sequence, its rows merge into one entry that carries the most common genes and DNA. The sample includes more than 300,000 distinct CDR3 sequences, with approximately 13% observed a single time. Around 23% of the sample lies in the top ten. Sequencing was done on a sample of blood. Every receptor here comes from a woman aged 25 to 39 with Graves' hyperthyroidism.

The table lists this clonotype with a few counts. This sequence joins TRBV4-1 and TRBJ1-6, with 8 positions matching TRBD1. The V and J ends lost 4 bases and 8 bases, in that order; junction bases with no gene match: 7. The length of the CDR3 is 15 residues. Germline V CDR1 and CDR2: MGHRA, YSYEKL. The CDR3 is CASSPMTGAHSPLHF. The CDR3, as DNA: TGCGCCAGCAGCCCGATGACAGGGGCCCATTCACCCCTCCACTTT.

In its sample, this clonotype was seen a few times. The V gene is TRBV25-1, the J gene TRBJ2-6; 8 bases are shared with TRBD1. The V segment lost 5 bases and the J segment 0 bases; nucleotides outside the gene matches: 9. This CDR3 region has 18 residues. The germline gives CDR1 MGHDK, CDR2 SYGVNS. The CDR3 is CASSPRQGPYSGANVLTF. DNA of the CDR3: TGTGCCAGCAGTCCTAGACAGGGGCCCTACTCTGGGGCCAACGTCCTGACTTTC. Looking up the rest from reference TRBV25-1 and TRBJ2-6 gives the full variable domain: EADIYQTPRYLVIGTGKKITLECSQTMGHDKMYWYQQDPGMELHLIHYSYGVNSTEKGDLSSESTVSRIRTEHFPLTLESARPSHTSQYLCASSPRQGPYSGANVLTFGAGSRLTVL.

This clonotype was picked up many times. A much bigger clone sits one base away, suggesting this may be a read error. The J gene is TRBJ1-2, the V gene TRBV6-2 or TRBV6-3; D gene ambiguous. The V and J ends lost 2 bases and 6 bases respectively, with 4 bases between them. The CDR3 sequence is 11 residues long. Germline V gives CDR1 MNHEY, CDR2 SVGEGT. The CDR3 loop reads CASSYGDGYTF. The CDR3 region has the DNA TGTGCCAGCAGTTACGGGGATGGCTACACCTTC.

This clonotype was observed many times. V is TRBV30 and J is TRBJ2-3; D gene uncertain. Trimming cost V 0 bases and J 4 bases, with 8 bases left between them. The CDR3 length is 13 residues. Germline V CDR1 and CDR2: GTSNPN, SVGIG (reference sequence). CDR3 coding DNA: TGTGCCTGGAGTGTCAAGGGCCCAGATACGCAGTATTTT. It is translated as CAWSVKGPDTQYF. Full variable domain (missing parts from reference TRBV30 and TRBJ2-3): SQTIHQWPATLVQPVGSPLSLECTVEGTSNPNLYWYRQAAGRGLQLLFYSVGIGQISSEVPQNLSASRPQDRQFILSSKKLLLSDSGFYLCAWSVKGPDTQYFGPGTRLTVL.

This clonotype was picked up many times. This sequence joins TRBV27 and TRBJ2-5; 7 nucleotides agree with TRBD2. Trimming took 0 bases from V and 5 from J; bases not matched to a gene: 6. The germline CDR1 and CDR2 sequences are MNHEY and SMNVEV (reference sequence). This CDR3 spans 15 amino acids. CDR3 amino acids: CASSLSRLATETQYF. The DNA for the CDR3 is TGTGCCAGCAGTTTATCACGACTAGCAACGGAGACCCAGTACTTC.

This chain connects TRBV20-1 to TRBJ2-1; D is unclear. CDR3 length equals 13 residues. Trimming removed 5 bases from V and 0 bases from J, with 8 bases in between. CDR1 is DFQATT and CDR2 is SNEGSKA in the germline V gene (reference sequence). In DNA, the CDR3 is TGCAGTGCTTCGACCATCTCCTACAATGAGCAGTTCTTC. Its translation: CSASTISYNEQFF.

This clonotype was seen a handful of times. A read error may explain this, as a much larger clone is one base away. The chain links TRBV11-2 to TRBJ2-2; possible D gene TRBD1, 6 bases. This CDR3 is built from 14 residues. The V gene's germline CDR1 is SGHAT and CDR2 FQNNGV. Trimming removed 5 bases from V and 6 bases from J, with 13 bases in between. The CDR3 DNA is TGTGCCAGCAGCCCGATTGCAGGGGCCGGGGAGCTGTTTTTT. Protein product: CASSPIAGAGELFF. The whole variable domain, filled in from reference TRBV11-2 and TRBJ2-2, reads EAGVAQSPRYKIIEKRQSVAFWCNPISGHATLYWYQQILGQGPKLLIQFQNNGVVDDSQLPKDRFSAERLKGVDSTLKIQPAKLEDSAVYLCASSPIAGAGELFFGEGSRLTVL.

Many counts were recorded for this clonotype. V and J are TRBV28 and TRBJ2-3; 14 nucleotides agree with TRBD2. This CDR3 has 15 amino acids. V was pared by 5 bases and J by 12 bases, with 10 bases of the junction left unmatched. Germline loops: CDR1 MDHEN, CDR2 SYDVKM. The CDR3 is CASSTSGTSGSSQYF. The CDR3 DNA sequence: TGTGCCAGCAGTACGTCCGGGACTAGCGGGAGTAGCCAGTATTTT.

A few counts support this clonotype. The V call is TRBV20-1, the J call TRBJ2-5, with TRBD2 matching over 8 bases. Trimming cost V 3 bases and J 4 bases; bases outside gene matches: 10. Germline CDR1 DFQATT, CDR2 SNEGSKA (reference sequence). The CDR3 runs to 15 residues. As DNA, the CDR3 is TGCAGTGCTAGCCCCTCGGGACTAGGGGGAGAGACCCAGTACTTC. This sequence encodes CSASPSGLGGETQYF.

In this sample, this clonotype turned up a few times. The chain recombines TRBV27 with TRBJ1-6, with D tentatively TRBD1 (5 bases). This CDR3 contains 15 residues. CDR1 MNHEY and CDR2 SMNVEV come from the germline V gene (reference sequence). V lost 2 bases and J 9 bases, leaving 14 bases between the germline ends. The CDR3 region is CASSLPGIGVSPLHF. In nucleotides, the CDR3 is TGTGCCAGCAGTTTACCAGGGATTGGGGTTTCACCCCTCCACTTT.

This clonotype was counted a few times. This chain connects TRBV20-1 to TRBJ2-3; TRBD1 might be the D (6 bases). CDR3 length: 16 amino acids. V shed 2 bases and J shed 3 bases, with 18 bases lying between them. CDR1 and CDR2 (germline): DFQATT, SNEGSKA (reference sequence). The CDR3 coding sequence is TGCAGTGCTAGAAACCCAAAACAGGGATCTACAGATACGCAGTATTTT. This translates into CSARNPKQGSTDTQYF.

This clonotype was seen ten or more times. This rearrangement joins TRBV12-3 or TRBV12-4 to TRBJ2-3; TRBD2 is a possible D gene (6 bases). Trimming stripped 4 bases from V and 1 base from J, with 12 bases between. This CDR3 comprises 15 residues. The CDR3 region is CASSWRAGGTDTQYF. The DNA for the CDR3 is TGTGCCAGCAGTTGGAGAGCGGGCGGCACAGATACGCAGTATTTT.

The chain links TRBV5-4 to TRBJ2-7, with 10 nucleotides matching TRBD1. In germline, CDR1 is SGHNT, CDR2 YYREEE (reference sequence). With 4 bases clipped from V and 2 bases from J, the junction kept 3 bases outside the gene matches. The CDR3 length is 14 residues. The CDR3 DNA reads TGTGCCAGCAGCACGGACAGGGGGACCTACGAGCAGTACTTC. Translation gives CASSTDRGTYEQYF.

This clonotype was seen a few times. The chain joins TRBV5-1 to TRBJ2-5, with D possibly being TRBD1 or TRBD2 (6 bases each). The V gene lost 5 bases and the J gene lost 5 bases, with 19 bases spanning the gap. Germline loops: CDR1 SGHRS, CDR2 YFSETQ. This CDR3 contains 15 residues. The CDR3 coding sequence is TGCGCCAGCAGTCGAACCCCAGGGGCGGGGGAGACCCAGTACTTC. Translating it yields CASSRTPGAGETQYF. Based on the CDR3 plus reference TRBV5-1 and TRBJ2-5, the full variable domain is KAGVTQTPRYLIKTRGQQVTLSCSPISGHRSVSWYQQTPGQGLQFLFEYFSETQRNKGNFPGRFSGRQFSNSRSEMNVSTLELGDSALYLCASSRTPGAGETQYFGPGTRLLVL.

The genes are TRBV6-2 or TRBV6-3 and TRBJ1-4; no reliable D call. This CDR3 region has 15 residues. V shed 0 bases and J shed 5 bases, with 10 bases lying between them. CDR1 is MNHEY and CDR2 is SVGEGT in the germline V gene. This CDR3 is CASSYSRTGNEKLFF. CDR3 DNA sequence: TGTGCCAGCAGTTACTCGAGGACGGGAAATGAAAAACTGTTTTTT.

This chain links TRBV7-9 with TRBJ2-5, with TRBD1 identical over 8 bases. The CDR3 length is 12 residues. CDR1 is SEHNR, CDR2 FQNEAQ, per germline (reference sequence). V gave up 4 bases and J gave up 7 bases; unmatched junction bases: 2. CDR3 in DNA: TGTGCCAGCAGCTACCAGGGGGCGACCCAGTACTTC. Translating gives CASSYQGATQYF. Drawing the rest from reference TRBV7-9 and TRBJ2-5, the complete variable domain is DTGVSQNPRHKITKRGQNVTFRCDPISEHNRLYWYRQTLGQGPEFLTYFQNEAQLEKSRLLSDRFSAERPKGSFSTLEIQRTEQGDSAMYLCASSYQGATQYFGPGTRLLVL.

The rearrangement uses TRBV19 and TRBJ2-1; 11 bases are shared with TRBD1. The CDR3 is made up of 15 amino acids. Germline V CDR1 and CDR2: LNHDA, SQIVND (reference sequence). Unmatched junction bases numbered 10, after V lost 7 bases and J lost 8 bases. Here the CDR3 DNA reads TGTGCCAGTACCTCCCGGGACAGGGGGTCCTATGAGCAGTTCTTC. Its protein is CASTSRDRGSYEQFF.